Included here is one T cell receptor (beta chain) sequence, with context. Its target is not known. The V gene lost 4 bases and the J gene lost 8 bases, with 33 bases spanning the gap. The CDR3 is 20 residues long. Germline V gives CDR1 SGHDN, CDR2 FVKESK. In making TCR beta libraries, quantitative 5'-RACE with molecular barcodes was used. TCRdb itself ran the 5' RACE reads through MiXCR, one entry per CDR3 protein. The sample has around 540,000 distinct CDR3 sequences, about 12% seen once; the top ten hold 6.8%. This sample was taken from a study of CD8 T cells in ankylosing spondylitis. Study-level results: Some motif variants were previously reported in reactive arthritis synovial fluid and blood. Reportedly, matched ankylosing spondylitis synovial fluid was significantly enriched for disease-linked clones. About 8 highly homologous variants made up a TCR beta motif, and this motif appeared characteristic of ankylosing spondylitis blood.

The TCR sequence derives from a male donor with ankylosing spondylitis. The V and J genes are TRBV14 and TRBJ2-4, with D maybe TRBD2 (6 bases). Material: blood, either unsorted or a sorted T cell fraction (not recorded which). In DNA, the CDR3 is TGTGCCAGCAGCCTCTTCGATTTGGAGTTAGGCGGGATACCGGTGGACATTCAGTACTTC. This sequence encodes CASSLFDLELGGIPVDIQYF.